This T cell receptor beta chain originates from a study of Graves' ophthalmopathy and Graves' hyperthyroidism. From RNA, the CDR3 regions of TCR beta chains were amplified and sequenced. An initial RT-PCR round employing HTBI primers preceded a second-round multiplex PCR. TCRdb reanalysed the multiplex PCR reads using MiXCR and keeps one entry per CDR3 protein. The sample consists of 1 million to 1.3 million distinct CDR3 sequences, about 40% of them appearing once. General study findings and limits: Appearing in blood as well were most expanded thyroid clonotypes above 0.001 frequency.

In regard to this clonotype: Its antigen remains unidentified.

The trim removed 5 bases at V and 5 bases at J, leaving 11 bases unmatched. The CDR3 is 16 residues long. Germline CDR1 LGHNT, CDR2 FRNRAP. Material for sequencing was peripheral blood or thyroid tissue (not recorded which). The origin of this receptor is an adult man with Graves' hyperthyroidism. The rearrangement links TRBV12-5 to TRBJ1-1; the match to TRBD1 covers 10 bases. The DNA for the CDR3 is TGTGCTAGTGGTCGGGGACAGGGGCTATCAGGAACTGAAGCTTTCTTT. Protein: CASGRGQGLSGTEAFF.